This entry is about one T cell receptor (beta chain). No antigen is known for it. The sample originates from a study of vaccination and CD4 T cells after COVID-19. Background on the study: Post-vaccine sample collection happened at a median of 72 days after dose two, ranging 14 to 241. From HCoV-229E, HCoV-OC43, HCoV-NL63 and SARS-CoV-2, overlapping spike peptides were used to stimulate the cells.

From germline, CDR1 is DFQATT and CDR2 SNEGSKA (reference sequence). The CDR3 sequence is 14 residues long. The ends were cut back, 0 bases at V and 1 base at J, with 9 bases in the middle. Treatment reported: 10-day PBMC culture with coronavirus spike peptide pools or control peptides (ViraFEST assay). ViraFEST used peptide pools to expand antigen-specific T cells before TCR sequencing. CD4+ T cells that had been cultured provided DNA sequenced with the Oncomine TCR Beta short-read assay. After culture, CD4+ T cells served as the source for genomic DNA extraction. TCRdb re-called the PCR reads with MiXCR, one entry per CDR3 protein. This sample has under 20,000 distinct CDR3 sequences, with about 50% found just once.

The chain is built from TRBV20-1 and TRBJ1-1; D is uncertain. This receptor was identified in a human donor who had recovered from COVID-19. The sequences come from CD4+ T cells from blood, cultured in vitro, collected before SARS-CoV-2 vaccination. The CDR3 nucleotides read TGCAGTGCTAGAGATGGTAGCACGAACACTGAAGCTTTCTTT. This gives the protein CSARDGSTNTEAFF.